What follows describes a single T cell receptor (beta chain). This clone's antigen is unknown. Base qualities are not recorded, but no much larger clone differs from it by a single base. In the same sample, other DNA sequences code for this CDR3. The data were taken from a study of blood T cell repertoires in COVID-19 (dated by TCRdb to about 2020). Turning to the overall study: Collaborator samples came from the United States, Italy and Spain and covered acute and convalescent phases of COVID-19. The prospective study material was composed of cDNA or gDNA derived from T cells, B-cell-depleted T cells, or PBMCs. The dataset comprised deeply sampled blood TCRbeta repertoires from subjects exposed to, actively infected with, or recovered from COVID-19. A freely available public database, intended as a resource for researchers studying the immune response to SARS-CoV-2, is where the repertoires were released. Samples came from the ongoing ImmuneRACE study (first 160 participants) plus 1,254 subjects from 6 global collaborators. A de-identified subject ID, COVID-19 status, age in years and sex were almost always included in the sample metadata. Where available, HLA class I and class II types were obtained from metadata supplied by the sample provider rather than from assay-based typing.

TCRbeta CDR3 regions were amplified from genomic DNA by means of the immunoSEQ Assay, a bias-controlled multiplex PCR. The published analysis was carried out like this. Within the assay, amplification of reference gene primers was used to estimate how many nucleated cells each sample contained. To quantify the absolute abundance of each unique TCRbeta CDR3 rearrangement, sequence reads were collapsed and filtered. For each sample, productive Simpson clonality was calculated as the square root of Simpson's diversity index across productive rearrangements. TCRdb took this table from immuneACCESS and kept in-frame rearrangements with V and J called. Such tables lack part of the clones; where checked against another copy, unresolved V genes explain under half of the gap, and the rest is unexplained. V, J and clone size reflect that table, while D and trimming were determined from the DNA. For this sample there are fewer than 85,000 clones; around 85% appear just once. The ten top clones hold about 5.2% of the sample.

The collaborating institutions used their own protocols to collect whole blood in K2EDTA tubes. For TCRbeta analysis, collaborators shipped samples as frozen whole blood, isolated PBMCs, or DNA extracted from either of those sample types. For CDR1 and CDR2, the germline V gene lists MNHEY and SVGAGI. V and J are truncated by 0 bases and 1 base respectively, leaving an intervening sequence of 6 bases. Reading from cysteine to phenylalanine, the CDR3 counts 14 amino acids. Only the CDR3 DNA stays, 42 bases, in frame from base 1. The investigation overall reported the following: The amount of clinical and demographic metadata varied by source and participant and was provided uncurated.

The sequenced sample was peripheral blood. The TCR sequence derives from a man aged 55 to 69 with acute or convalescent COVID-19. This chain joins TRBV6-5 to TRBJ1-1; no D gene is confidently identified. DNA sequence: TGTGCCAGCAGTTACTCGTATAAGAACACTGAAGCTTTCTTT. It translates as CASSYSYKNTEAFF.